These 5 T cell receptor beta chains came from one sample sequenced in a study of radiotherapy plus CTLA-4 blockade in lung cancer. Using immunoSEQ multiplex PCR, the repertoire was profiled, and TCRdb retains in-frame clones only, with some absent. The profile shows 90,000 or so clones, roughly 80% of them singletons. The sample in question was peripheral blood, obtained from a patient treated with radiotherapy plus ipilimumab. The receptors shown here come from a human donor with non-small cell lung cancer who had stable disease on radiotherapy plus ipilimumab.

The CDR3 sequence: CASSLGLVGGETQYF. CDR3 DNA: TGCGCCAGCAGCCTCGGACTAGTCGGGGGAGAGACCCAGTACTTC. The V call is TRBV5-1, the J call TRBJ2-5; 7 bases align to TRBD2. From germline, CDR1 is SGHRS and CDR2 YFSETQ. V gave up 4 bases and J gave up 4 bases; unmatched junction bases: 10. The CDR3 runs 15 residues.

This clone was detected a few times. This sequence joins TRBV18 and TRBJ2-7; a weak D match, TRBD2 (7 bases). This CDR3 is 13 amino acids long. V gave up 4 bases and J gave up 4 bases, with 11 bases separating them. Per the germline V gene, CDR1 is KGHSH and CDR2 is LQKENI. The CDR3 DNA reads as TGTGCCAGCTCACGGGGGGGGACATACGAGCAGTACTTC. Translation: CASSRGGTYEQYF.

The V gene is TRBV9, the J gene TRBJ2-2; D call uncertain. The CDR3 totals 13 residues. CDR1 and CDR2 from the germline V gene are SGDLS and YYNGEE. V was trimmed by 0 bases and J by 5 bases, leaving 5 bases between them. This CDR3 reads CASSVAGTGELFF. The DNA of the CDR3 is TGTGCCAGCAGCGTAGCCGGAACCGGGGAGCTGTTTTTT.

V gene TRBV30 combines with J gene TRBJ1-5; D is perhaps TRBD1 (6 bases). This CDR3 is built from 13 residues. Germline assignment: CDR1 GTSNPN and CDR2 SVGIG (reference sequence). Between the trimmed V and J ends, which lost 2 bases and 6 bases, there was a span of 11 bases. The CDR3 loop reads CAWSRGASQPQHF. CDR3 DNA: TGTGCCTGGAGTCGGGGGGCGAGTCAGCCCCAGCATTTT.

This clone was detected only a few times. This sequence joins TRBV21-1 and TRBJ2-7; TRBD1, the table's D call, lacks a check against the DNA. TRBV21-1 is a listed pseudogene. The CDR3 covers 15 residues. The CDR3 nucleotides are TGTGCCAGCAGCAAACACGGGACAGAGGGCTACGAGCAGTACTTC. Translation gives CASSKHGTEGYEQYF.